Below, 30 T cell receptor beta chains from the same sample are listed, as sequenced in a study of cytomegalovirus exposure and HLA in healthy donors. The primer mix had 60 Vbeta and 13 Jbeta primers. The protocol was immunoSEQ multiplex PCR, while the TCRdb copy is restricted to in-frame clones and leaves out a portion. In the table there are around 150,000 clones, around 76% of which are singletons. Source material: PBMCs. All receptors derive from a girl aged 5 to 17 in good health and CMV-seropositive.

The chain recombines TRBV5-5 with TRBJ2-5; D may be TRBD1 (6 bases). This CDR3 has 16 residues. V lost 0 bases and J lost 5, with 17 bases in between. Germline V gene sequence: CDR1 SGHKS, CDR2 YYEKEE (reference sequence). DNA for the CDR3: TGTGCCAGCAGCTTGGTTACCGGGACAATACGGGAGACCCAGTACTTC. As protein: CASSLVTGTIRETQYF.

The CDR3 DNA reads as TGTGCCAGTAGTCCAGGGTCGACAGGATCCTACGAGCAGTACTTC. Translated: CASSPGSTGSYEQYF. The J gene is TRBJ2-7, the V gene TRBV19, with D possibly being TRBD1 (6 bases). V gave up 5 bases and J gave up 1 base, with 15 bases separating them. Germline values: CDR1 LNHDA, CDR2 SQIVND (reference sequence). CDR3 length: 15 amino acids.

The chain joins TRBV28 to TRBJ2-1; 11 bases line up with TRBD2. With 4 bases clipped from V and 6 bases from J, the junction kept 8 bases outside the gene matches. Germline V gene sequence: CDR1 MDHEN, CDR2 SYDVKM. CDR3 size: 16 residues. Here the CDR3 DNA reads TGTGCCAGCAGTTCATTACTAGCGGGGGAGGTCAATGAGCAGTTCTTC. This gives the protein CASSSLLAGEVNEQFF.

The CDR3 DNA sequence: TGTGCCAGTAGTATAGATTTTCGGGTATCCGAGCAGTACTTC. Translating gives CASSIDFRVSEQYF. This chain links TRBV19 with TRBJ2-7; D not certain. The CDR3 runs 14 residues. The V gene lost 0 bases and the J gene lost 6 bases, with 12 bases spanning the gap. Germline CDR1 and CDR2: LNHDA and SQIVND (reference sequence).

The chain uses TRBV10-3 and TRBJ1-2, with TRBD1 matching over 9 bases. With V trimmed by 10 bases and J by 4 bases, 7 bases remained unmatched. The CDR3 has 13 amino acids. Germline V CDR1 and CDR2: ENHRY, SYGVKD. The CDR3 spells CASRQGDIYGYTF. CDR3 DNA: TGTGCCAGTAGACAGGGGGATATCTATGGCTACACCTTC.

The genes are TRBV4-3 and TRBJ1-2; D not certain. Trimming stripped 2 bases from V and 2 bases from J, with 12 bases between. CDR3 length: 15 amino acids. The germline CDR1 and CDR2 sequences are LGHNA and YSLEER. CDR3 nucleotide sequence: TGCGCCAGCAGCCAATCGGGGAGGGCCAACTATGGCTACACCTTC. Translation gives CASSQSGRANYGYTF.

J is TRBJ1-5 and V is TRBV19, with D perhaps TRBD1 (5 bases). Trimming stripped 1 base from V and 3 bases from J, with 10 bases between. From germline, CDR1 is LNHDA and CDR2 SQIVND (reference sequence). The CDR3 loop spans 15 amino acids. The DNA of the CDR3 is TGTGCCAGTAGTATAGGCGGGGGTCCCAATCAGCCCCAGCATTTT. This sequence encodes CASSIGGGPNQPQHF.

The chain carries TRBV6-5 and TRBJ1-1, with D tentatively TRBD1 (6 bases). Trimming removed 4 bases from V and 4 bases from J, with 16 bases in between. This CDR3 is 15 amino acids long. CDR1 is MNHEY, CDR2 SVGAGI, per germline. The DNA for the CDR3 is TGTGCCAGCAGTTGGTCAACCAGGGGTCGCACTGAAGCTTTCTTT. This codes for CASSWSTRGRTEAFF.

V and J are TRBV6-1 and TRBJ1-1; 9 bases are a match to TRBD1. Germline loops: CDR1 MNHNS, CDR2 SASEGT. CDR3 length: 14 amino acids. With 8 bases clipped from V and 5 bases from J, the junction kept 9 bases outside the gene matches. CDR3 sequence reads: CASHINDRGTEAFF. The CDR3 DNA sequence: TGTGCCAGCCACATTAACGACAGGGGGACTGAAGCTTTCTTT.

The J gene is TRBJ1-1, the V gene TRBV5-5; D gene uncertain. Trimming cost V 7 bases and J 5 bases, with 12 bases left between them. Germline assignment: CDR1 SGHKS and CDR2 YYEKEE (reference sequence). The CDR3 totals 12 residues. In nucleotides, the CDR3 is TGTGCCAGCTTGGGGTCGGGGACTGAAGCTTTCTTT. Translated: CASLGSGTEAFF.

This chain connects TRBV11-3 to TRBJ2-1; D unresolved. Germline V gene lookup returns CDR1 SGHNT and CDR2 YENEEA. The V and J ends lost 5 bases and 6 bases respectively, with 8 bases between them. This CDR3 is 12 amino acids long. The CDR3 reads CASSDSFNEQFF. The CDR3 DNA reads TGTGCCAGCAGCGATAGCTTCAATGAGCAGTTCTTC.

This CDR3 reads CASSFRETASGGYTF. Here the CDR3 DNA reads TGTGCCAGCAGTTTCCGCGAGACTGCTTCGGGTGGCTACACCTTC. The gene calls are TRBV6-5 and TRBJ1-2; D remains ambiguous. Deletions cut 4 bases from V and 7 bases from J, with 19 bases between. The CDR3 totals 15 residues. Germline V gene lookup returns CDR1 MNHEY and CDR2 SVGAGI.

The V and J genes are TRBV6-6 and TRBJ1-2, with 8 bases lining up with TRBD1. This CDR3 has 16 amino acids. Per the germline V gene, CDR1 is MNHNY and CDR2 is SVGAGI (reference sequence). The V segment lost 2 bases and the J segment 0 bases; nucleotides outside the gene matches: 5. Here the CDR3 reads CASSYRGRGPNYGYTF. In DNA, the CDR3 is TGTGCCAGCAGTTACCGAGGCAGGGGGCCTAACTATGGCTACACCTTC.

DNA of the CDR3: TGTGCCAGCAGTTACGTGGAGGGCGGACAGCCCCAGCATTTT. Its protein product is CASSYVEGGQPQHF. The gene calls are TRBV6-5 and TRBJ1-5; D unresolved. With 2 bases removed from V and 7 bases from J, the gap between germline ends came to 12 bases. This CDR3 spans 14 amino acids. From germline, CDR1 is MNHEY and CDR2 SVGAGI.

The sample holds one count of this clone. The CDR3 nucleotides read TGTGCCACCTATGCCGGGACTAGCACCTACGAGCAGTACTTC. Translated: CATYAGTSTYEQYF. The V call is TRBV10-3, the J call TRBJ2-7, with 9 bases identical to TRBD2. From germline, CDR1 is ENHRY and CDR2 SYGVKD. The CDR3 totals 14 residues. The junction had 9 bases not matched to a gene; V was cut back by 10 bases and J by 2 bases.

J is TRBJ1-2 and V is TRBV28, with D possibly TRBD1 on 6 matching bases. The CDR3 runs 14 residues. Looked up from germline, CDR1 is MDHEN and CDR2 is SYDVKM. V gave up 5 bases and J gave up 9 bases, with 19 bases separating them. CDR3 amino acids: CASSVLTLGQSYTF. Here the CDR3 DNA reads TGTGCCAGCAGTGTATTAACCCTGGGACAAAGCTACACCTTC.

This clone was counted once. V and J are TRBV9 and TRBJ1-4; the D gene is possibly TRBD1 (5 bases). This CDR3 region has 16 residues. Trimming shortened V by 0 bases and J by 8 bases, and 17 bases separated the two germline ends. Germline CDR1 SGDLS, CDR2 YYNGEE. This CDR3 reads CASSVGATDSGEKLFF. The CDR3 nucleotides read TGTGCCAGCAGCGTAGGGGCCACCGACAGTGGCGAAAAACTGTTTTTT.

The chain employs TRBV27 and TRBJ2-5; 14 nucleotides align to TRBD2. Germline V CDR1 and CDR2: MNHEY, SMNVEV (reference sequence). The CDR3 spans 15 residues. The junction had 4 bases not matched to a gene; V was cut back by 3 bases and J by 7 bases. CDR3 sequence: CASSLGLAGASTQYF. For the CDR3, the DNA is TGTGCCAGCAGTTTGGGACTAGCGGGAGCCTCGACCCAGTACTTC.

J is TRBJ1-6 and V is TRBV27, with 7 bases that match TRBD1. The CDR3 has 15 residues. V lost 7 bases and J lost 5; bases outside the gene matches: 8. Germline V CDR1 and CDR2: MNHEY, SMNVEV (reference sequence). CDR3 in amino acids: CASTSSGTDNSPLHF. For the CDR3, the DNA is TGTGCCAGCACATCTTCCGGGACAGATAATTCACCCCTCCACTTT.

The J gene is TRBJ2-7, the V gene TRBV6-5; D call uncertain. Per germline, CDR1 MNHEY and CDR2 SVGAGI. V lost 0 bases and J lost 1, with 10 bases in between. The CDR3 is 15 residues long. The CDR3: CASSYSSDSSYEQYF. The CDR3 nucleotides read TGTGCCAGCAGTTACTCGTCCGATAGTTCCTACGAGCAGTACTTC.

This sequence joins TRBV5-6 and TRBJ2-1; TRBD2 is a possible D gene (6 bases). CDR1 and CDR2 (germline): SGHDT, YYEEEE. This CDR3 spans 13 amino acids. The germline V and J ends were trimmed by 4 bases and 3 bases, with 8 bases remaining between them. The CDR3 nucleotides are TGTGCCAGCAGCCCCGGGGGCTACAATGAGCAGTTCTTC. Protein product: CASSPGGYNEQFF.

This clone has more than one count but fewer than ten. The J gene is TRBJ2-7, the V gene TRBV7-9; tentative D call: TRBD2 (6 bases). CDR3 length equals 13 residues. V was cut by 3 bases and J by 3 bases, with 9 bases left in between. In germline, CDR1 is SEHNR, CDR2 FQNEAQ (reference sequence). The CDR3: CASSLPGSYEQYF. The CDR3 DNA follows: TGTGCCAGCAGCTTGCCCGGGAGCTACGAGCAGTACTTC. The variable domain in full, completed from reference TRBV7-9 and TRBJ2-7, reads DTGVSQNPRHKITKRGQNVTFRCDPISEHNRLYWYRQTLGQGPEFLTYFQNEAQLEKSRLLSDRFSAERPKGSFSTLEIQRTEQGDSAMYLCASSLPGSYEQYFGPGTRLTVT.

This chain uses TRBV2 with TRBJ1-1; TRBD1 might be the D (5 bases). Germline CDR1 and CDR2: SNHLY and FYNNEI. V was pared by 8 bases and J by 1 base, with 14 bases between. CDR3 size: 14 residues. The CDR3 is CASLRGRANTEAFF. The CDR3 region has the DNA TGTGCCAGCCTCCGTGGCAGGGCGAACACTGAAGCTTTCTTT.

The chain combines TRBV7-9 with TRBJ2-5, with D unresolved. The CDR3 spans 15 residues. The V gene's germline CDR1 is SEHNR and CDR2 FQNEAQ (reference sequence). Trimming left V 1 base short and J 1 base short, with 10 bases between. CDR3 sequence: CASSLGSPSQETQYF. CDR3 bases: TGTGCCAGCAGCTTAGGGAGCCCCAGCCAAGAGACCCAGTACTTC.

The chain has TRBV9 and TRBJ1-2, with D perhaps matching TRBD1 (5 bases). Germline CDR1 and CDR2: SGDLS and YYNGEE. Trimming shortened V by 6 bases and J by 3 bases, and 18 bases separated the two germline ends. The CDR3 sequence is 15 residues long. The CDR3 DNA reads as TGTGCCAGCACCCCCAACCCTCAGGGTGACTATGGCTACACCTTC. Its protein product is CASTPNPQGDYGYTF.

This clone was seen only a few times. The chain recombines TRBV4-1 with TRBJ2-1; 10 bases agree with TRBD2. V lost 4 bases and J lost 0; bases outside the gene matches: 9. Germline loops: CDR1 MGHRA, CDR2 YSYEKL. This CDR3 contains 18 residues. The DNA of the CDR3 is TGCGCCAGCAGCCCCAGGACTAGCGGATACGTCTCCTACAATGAGCAGTTCTTC. It specifies CASSPRTSGYVSYNEQFF.

The gene calls are TRBV11-3 and TRBJ2-1; unclear D gene. Trimming shortened V by 1 base and J by 0 bases, and 7 bases separated the two germline ends. Germline V gives CDR1 SGHNT, CDR2 YENEEA. CDR3 length equals 15 residues. CDR3 nucleotide sequence: TGTGCCAGCAGCTTAGCCGCTAGCTCCTACAATGAGCAGTTCTTC. This codes for CASSLAASSYNEQFF.

CDR3 protein: CASSLSPDRPNYGYTF. DNA for the CDR3: TGTGCCAGCAGCCTCTCCCCGGACAGGCCTAACTATGGCTACACCTTC. The chain recombines TRBV14 with TRBJ1-2; TRBD1 agrees at 7 bases. Per germline, CDR1 SGHDN and CDR2 FVKESK. There are 16 residues in the CDR3. Trimming took 4 bases from V and 0 from J; bases not matched to a gene: 8.

V is TRBV6-6 and J is TRBJ2-1; maybe TRBD1 (5 bases). The CDR3 sequence is 13 residues long. V was trimmed by 2 bases and J by 12 bases, leaving 14 bases between them. CDR1 MNHNY and CDR2 SVGAGI come from the germline V gene (reference sequence). This CDR3 is CASSYDVGRGQFF. The CDR3 DNA follows: TGTGCCAGCAGTTACGATGTCGGTAGGGGGCAGTTCTTC.

The genes are TRBV6-6 and TRBJ2-5; no firm D call. Trimming pared 6 bases from V and 5 bases from J, leaving 19 bases between. The CDR3 totals 15 residues. The germline V gene has CDR1 MNHNY and CDR2 SVGAGI (reference sequence). The CDR3 sequence is CASSSNNRLDETQYF. Written as DNA, the CDR3 is TGTGCCAGCAGCTCCAACAACCGGCTAGATGAGACCCAGTACTTC.